These T cell receptor beta chains were read from a single sample in a study of T cells in Graves' hyperthyroidism and ophthalmopathy. A single record per CDR3 protein comes from TCRdb applying MiXCR to the multiplex PCR reads. The table has around 300,000 distinct CDR3 sequences, roughly a fifth seen once. Sequencing was performed on blood. These receptors originate from a man aged 50-60 years with Graves' ophthalmopathy. The CDR3 runs from the conserved cysteine through the conserved F or W. The D gene is left open where the match is weak. Only part of the rows carry a size: once, few, many, or a class if the clone is expanded.

V gene: TRBV7-8; CDR3 length: 15; clone size: many; J gene: TRBJ2-2; D gene: TRBD2; CDR3 protein: CASSVSGKNTGELFF; CDR3 DNA: TGTGCCAGCAGCGTGAGCGGGAAGAACACCGGGGAGCTGTTTTTT
V gene: TRBV12-3/TRBV12-4; CDR3 length: 14; clone size: few; J gene: TRBJ2-1; D gene: .; CDR3 protein: CASMGSQGWGEQFF; CDR3 DNA: TGTGCCAGCATGGGGAGTCAAGGTTGGGGTGAGCAGTTCTTC
V gene: TRBV28; CDR3 length: 13; clone size: .; J gene: TRBJ1-2; D gene: .; CDR3 protein: CASRNDPGGGYTF; CDR3 DNA: TGTGCCAGCAGAAACGATCCGGGCGGCGGCTACACCTTC
V gene: TRBV5-6; CDR3 length: 13; clone size: few; J gene: TRBJ1-2; D gene: TRBD1; CDR3 protein: CASSFDRAGGYTF; CDR3 DNA: TGTGCCAGCAGCTTTGACAGGGCGGGTGGCTACACCTTC
V gene: TRBV12-3/TRBV12-4; CDR3 length: 20; clone size: many; J gene: TRBJ2-1; D gene: TRBD2; CDR3 protein: CASSASPGLAGVTSYNEQFF; CDR3 DNA: TGTGCCAGCAGCGCCTCCCCCGGACTAGCGGGAGTAACGTCCTACAATGAGCAGTTCTTC
V gene: TRBV5-1; CDR3 length: 15; clone size: .; J gene: TRBJ2-1; D gene: TRBD1; CDR3 protein: CASSQTTGGPNEQFF; CDR3 DNA: TGCGCCAGCAGTCAAACGACAGGGGGACCAAATGAGCAGTTCTTC
V gene: TRBV5-1; CDR3 length: 15; clone size: few; J gene: TRBJ2-7; D gene: TRBD2; CDR3 protein: CASSSFSGRDYEQYF; CDR3 DNA: TGCGCCAGCAGCTCCTTTAGCGGGAGGGACTACGAGCAGTACTTC
V gene: TRBV20-1; CDR3 length: 15; clone size: many; J gene: TRBJ1-1; D gene: TRBD1; CDR3 protein: CSVSGTGASRTEAFF; CDR3 DNA: TGCAGTGTTTCCGGGACAGGGGCCTCGCGAACTGAAGCTTTCTTT
V gene: TRBV6-5; CDR3 length: 15; clone size: .; J gene: TRBJ1-2; D gene: TRBD1; CDR3 protein: CASSYSRDRANGYTF; CDR3 DNA: TGTGCCAGCAGTTACTCGAGAGACAGGGCAAATGGCTACACCTTC
V gene: TRBV28; CDR3 length: 14; clone size: few; J gene: TRBJ2-7; D gene: .; CDR3 protein: CASRSRGFSSEQYF; CDR3 DNA: TGTGCCAGCAGATCACGAGGATTCTCATCCGAGCAGTACTTC
V gene: TRBV14; CDR3 length: 14; clone size: .; J gene: TRBJ2-5; D gene: .; CDR3 protein: CASSQAGYGEAQYF; CDR3 DNA: TGTGCCAGCAGCCAAGCGGGTTACGGCGAGGCCCAGTACTTC
V gene: TRBV13; CDR3 length: 14; clone size: few; J gene: TRBJ2-7; D gene: TRBD1; CDR3 protein: CASSPRQGYYEQYF; CDR3 DNA: TGTGCCAGCAGCCCGAGACAGGGATACTACGAGCAGTACTTC
V gene: TRBV7-2; CDR3 length: 15; clone size: many; J gene: TRBJ2-3; D gene: TRBD2; CDR3 protein: CASSWTSGNTDTQYF; CDR3 DNA: TGTGCCAGCAGCTGGACTAGCGGGAACACAGATACGCAGTATTTT
V gene: TRBV5-6; CDR3 length: 14; clone size: few; J gene: TRBJ2-7; D gene: .; CDR3 protein: CASSLVYRSDEQYF; CDR3 DNA: TGTGCCAGCAGCTTGGTCTACAGGAGCGACGAGCAGTACTTC
V gene: TRBV29-1; CDR3 length: 13; clone size: .; J gene: TRBJ2-3; D gene: .; CDR3 protein: CSVELGRGVTQYF; CDR3 DNA: TGCAGCGTTGAACTCGGGCGGGGAGTGACGCAGTATTTT
V gene: TRBV11-1; CDR3 length: 14; clone size: many; J gene: TRBJ2-1; D gene: TRBD2; CDR3 protein: CASSFAGGRNEQFF; CDR3 DNA: TGTGCCAGCAGCTTCGCGGGAGGGCGGAATGAGCAGTTCTTC
V gene: TRBV5-1; CDR3 length: 15; clone size: few; J gene: TRBJ2-2; D gene: .; CDR3 protein: CASSDGLANTGELFF; CDR3 DNA: TGCGCCAGCAGCGACGGCCTAGCGAACACCGGGGAGCTGTTTTTT
V gene: TRBV7-9; CDR3 length: 14; clone size: .; J gene: TRBJ1-1; D gene: .; CDR3 protein: CASSLKGSNTEAFF; CDR3 DNA: TGTGCCAGCAGCTTGAAAGGTTCGAACACTGAAGCTTTCTTT
V gene: TRBV28; CDR3 length: 15; clone size: many; J gene: TRBJ2-1; D gene: TRBD2; CDR3 protein: CASSFLAGGSSGGFF; CDR3 DNA: TGTGCCAGCAGTTTTCTAGCGGGAGGCTCCTCGGGCGGGTTCTTC
V gene: TRBV6-2/TRBV6-3; CDR3 length: 16; clone size: .; J gene: TRBJ1-5; D gene: .; CDR3 protein: CASSGGLSYSNQPQHF; CDR3 DNA: TGTGCCAGCAGTGGAGGACTGTCCTATAGCAATCAGCCCCAGCATTTT
V gene: TRBV20-1; CDR3 length: 15; clone size: few; J gene: TRBJ2-1; D gene: .; CDR3 protein: CSARGQDEWYNEQFF; CDR3 DNA: TGCAGTGCTAGAGGGCAGGACGAGTGGTACAATGAGCAGTTCTTC
V gene: TRBV5-1; CDR3 length: 16; clone size: few; J gene: TRBJ1-4; D gene: TRBD1; CDR3 protein: CASSLTGAPGDEKLFF; CDR3 DNA: TGCGCCAGCAGCTTGACAGGGGCCCCGGGCGATGAAAAACTGTTTTTT
V gene: TRBV30; CDR3 length: 14; clone size: .; J gene: TRBJ1-1; D gene: .; CDR3 protein: CASRAGPQNPEAFF; CDR3 DNA: TGTGCCAGTAGGGCCGGGCCCCAGAACCCTGAAGCTTTCTTT
V gene: TRBV2; CDR3 length: 16; clone size: few; J gene: TRBJ1-2; D gene: TRBD1; CDR3 protein: CASIRDRGRTNYGYTF; CDR3 DNA: TGTGCCAGCATCCGGGACAGGGGCCGAACTAACTATGGCTACACCTTC
V gene: TRBV29-1; CDR3 length: 14; clone size: few; J gene: TRBJ1-1; D gene: .; CDR3 protein: CSVEDQEVYTEAFF; CDR3 DNA: TGCAGCGTTGAAGATCAGGAAGTTTACACTGAAGCTTTCTTT
V gene: TRBV6-1; CDR3 length: 13; clone size: .; J gene: TRBJ2-3; D gene: .; CDR3 protein: CASSDRGADTQYF; CDR3 DNA: TGTGCCAGCAGCGACCGTGGCGCAGATACGCAGTATTTT
V gene: TRBV20-1; CDR3 length: 13; clone size: .; J gene: TRBJ2-3; D gene: TRBD2; CDR3 protein: CSALAGTTDTQYF; CDR3 DNA: TGCAGTGCTTTAGCGGGCACCACAGATACGCAGTATTTT
V gene: TRBV15; CDR3 length: 15; clone size: few; J gene: TRBJ2-1; D gene: .; CDR3 protein: CATSREGLRHNEQFF; CDR3 DNA: TGTGCCACCAGCAGAGAGGGATTACGTCACAATGAGCAGTTCTTC
V gene: TRBV9; CDR3 length: 13; clone size: few; J gene: TRBJ2-2; D gene: .; CDR3 protein: CASSPGYTGELFF; CDR3 DNA: TGTGCCAGCAGCCCCGGCTACACCGGGGAGCTGTTTTTT
V gene: TRBV27; CDR3 length: 13; clone size: .; J gene: TRBJ1-3; D gene: .; CDR3 protein: CASSLEEGNTIYF; CDR3 DNA: TGTGCCAGCAGTTTGGAGGAAGGAAACACCATATATTTT
V gene: TRBV7-9; CDR3 length: 17; clone size: .; J gene: TRBJ2-3; D gene: TRBD2; CDR3 protein: CASRVRKAGSSTDTQYF; CDR3 DNA: TGTGCCAGCAGGGTGAGGAAAGCGGGATCTAGCACAGATACGCAGTATTTT
V gene: TRBV27; CDR3 length: 17; clone size: .; J gene: TRBJ1-2; D gene: .; CDR3 protein: CASSLKFGARPPYGYTF; CDR3 DNA: TGTGCCAGCAGTTTAAAATTCGGGGCCAGACCCCCCTATGGCTACACCTTC